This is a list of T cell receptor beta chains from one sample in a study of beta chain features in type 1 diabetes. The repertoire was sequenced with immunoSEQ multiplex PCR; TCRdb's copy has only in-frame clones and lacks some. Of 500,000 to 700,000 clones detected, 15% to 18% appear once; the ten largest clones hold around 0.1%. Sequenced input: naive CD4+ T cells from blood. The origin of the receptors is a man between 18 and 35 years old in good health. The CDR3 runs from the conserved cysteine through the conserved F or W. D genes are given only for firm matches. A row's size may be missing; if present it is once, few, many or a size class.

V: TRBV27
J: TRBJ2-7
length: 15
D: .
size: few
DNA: TGTGCCAGCAGGTTAAGGCTAGCGAGCTCCTACGAGCAGTACTTC
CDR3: CASRLRLASSYEQYF

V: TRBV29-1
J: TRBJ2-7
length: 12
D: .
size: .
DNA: TGCAGCGTTAGGGCCAATAGCGACGAGCAGTACTTC
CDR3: CSVRANSDEQYF

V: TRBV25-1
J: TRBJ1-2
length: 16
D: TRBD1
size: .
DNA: TGTGCCAGCAGTCCACAGGGACAGTCGGTTCAGGGTGGCTACACCTTC
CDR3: CASSPQGQSVQGGYTF

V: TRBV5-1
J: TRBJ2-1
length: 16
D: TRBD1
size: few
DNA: TGCGCCAGCAGGCTGAACAGGGGCAAGCCATACAATGAGCAGTTCTTC
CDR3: CASRLNRGKPYNEQFF

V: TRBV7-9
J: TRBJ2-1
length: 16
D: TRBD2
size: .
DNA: TGTGCCAGCAGCCCAATTAGCGGGAGGGCCACAACTGAGCAGTTCTTC
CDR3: CASSPISGRATTEQFF

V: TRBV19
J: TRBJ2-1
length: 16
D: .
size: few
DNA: TGTGCCAGTTCCAAGAGTAGTCGGCTCTCCTACAATGAGCAGTTCTTC
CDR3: CASSKSSRLSYNEQFF

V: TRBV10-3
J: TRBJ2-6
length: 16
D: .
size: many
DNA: TGTGCCGCGAACCCGGGACCGAACTCTGGGGCCAACGTCCTGACTTTC
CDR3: CAANPGPNSGANVLTF

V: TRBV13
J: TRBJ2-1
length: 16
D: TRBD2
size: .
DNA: TGTGCCAGCAGCAAGACGGTAACTAGCGGGGGGAGTGAGCAGTTCTTC
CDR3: CASSKTVTSGGSEQFF

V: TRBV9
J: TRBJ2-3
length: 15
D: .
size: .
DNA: TGTGCCAGCAGCGTATCTGTGGGGGGGCTGGATACGCAGTATTTT
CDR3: CASSVSVGGLDTQYF

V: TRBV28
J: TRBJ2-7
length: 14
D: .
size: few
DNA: TGTGCCAGCAGGGCCGGGACCTCGGGGTACGAGCAGTACTTC
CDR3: CASRAGTSGYEQYF

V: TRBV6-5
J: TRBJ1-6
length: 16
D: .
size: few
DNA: TGTGCCAGCAGCTACTTTAGGAGCTCCTATAATTCACCCCTCCACTTT
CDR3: CASSYFRSSYNSPLHF

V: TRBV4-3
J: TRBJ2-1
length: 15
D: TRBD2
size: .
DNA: TGCGCCAGCAGCCAGCCGGGACTACAAAAAAATGAGCAGTTCTTC
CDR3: CASSQPGLQKNEQFF

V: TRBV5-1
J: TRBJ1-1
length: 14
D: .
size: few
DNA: TGCGCCAGCAGAGAAGTAGAAGTGGTTGTAGAAGCTTTCTTT
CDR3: CASREVEVVVEAFF

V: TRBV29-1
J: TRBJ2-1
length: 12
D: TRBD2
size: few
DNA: TGCAGCGTTGACCCTAGCGGGGCCCGGTCGTTCTTC
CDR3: CSVDPSGARSFF

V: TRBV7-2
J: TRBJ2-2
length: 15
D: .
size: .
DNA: TGTGCCAGCAGCTTATTGGGGGGTAGCACCGGGGAGCTGTTTTTT
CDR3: CASSLLGGSTGELFF

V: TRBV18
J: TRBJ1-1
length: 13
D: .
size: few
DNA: TGTGCCAGCTCCAGACTTCTGAACACTGAAGCTTTCTTT
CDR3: CASSRLLNTEAFF

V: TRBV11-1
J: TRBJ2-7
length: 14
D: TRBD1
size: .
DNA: TGTGCCAGCAGCCCCGAGGACAGGTCCTACGAGCAGTACTTC
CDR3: CASSPEDRSYEQYF

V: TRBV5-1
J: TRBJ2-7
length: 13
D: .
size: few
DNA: TGCGCCAGCAGCTTGGACAACCCCTACGAGCAGTACTTC
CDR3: CASSLDNPYEQYF

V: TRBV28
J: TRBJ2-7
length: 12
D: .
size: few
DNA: TGTGCCAGCAGTTTGACAGTGTACGAGCAGTACTTC
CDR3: CASSLTVYEQYF

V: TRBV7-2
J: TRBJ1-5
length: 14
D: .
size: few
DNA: TGTGCCAGCAGCTTAGTGGCGGGGGATCAGCCCCAGCATTTT
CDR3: CASSLVAGDQPQHF

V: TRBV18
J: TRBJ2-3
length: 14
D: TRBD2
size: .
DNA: TGTGCCAGCTCACAAGGACTAGTCACAGATACGCAGTATTTT
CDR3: CASSQGLVTDTQYF

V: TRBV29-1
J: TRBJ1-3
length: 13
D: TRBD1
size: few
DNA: TGCAGCGTCGGGACAGCCTCTGGAAACACCATATATTTT
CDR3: CSVGTASGNTIYF

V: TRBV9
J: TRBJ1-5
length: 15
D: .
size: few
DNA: TGTGCCAGCAGCGTAGAACCAGGGCTGAATCAGCCCCAGCATTTT
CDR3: CASSVEPGLNQPQHF

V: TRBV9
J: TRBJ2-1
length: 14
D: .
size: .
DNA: TGTGCCAGCAGCGTAGATCAGGGGGGGAATGAGCAGTTCTTC
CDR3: CASSVDQGGNEQFF

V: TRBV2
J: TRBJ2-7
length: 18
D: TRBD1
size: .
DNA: TGTGCCAGCAGTTTCCACCCTCGGGACAGCCTTGGCTCCTACGAGCAGTACTTC
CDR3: CASSFHPRDSLGSYEQYF

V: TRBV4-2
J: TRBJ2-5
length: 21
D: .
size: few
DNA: TGTGCCAGCAGCCAAGATAGATGGCTCGGGATGGCCCATCAGTACCAAGAGACCCAGTACTTC
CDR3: CASSQDRWLGMAHQYQETQYF

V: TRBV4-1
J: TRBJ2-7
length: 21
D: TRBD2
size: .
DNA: TGCGCCAGCAGCCAAGAAAATCATCCCAGACTAGCGGGACTCCTATCCTACGAGCAGTACTTC
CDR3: CASSQENHPRLAGLLSYEQYF

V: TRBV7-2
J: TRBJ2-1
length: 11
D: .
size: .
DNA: TGTGCCAGCAGCCCGAAAAATGAGCAGTTCTTC
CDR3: CASSPKNEQFF

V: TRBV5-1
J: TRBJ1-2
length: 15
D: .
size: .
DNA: TGCGCCAGCAGCTTGGGGACGATTAGGATCGATGGCTACACCTTC
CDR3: CASSLGTIRIDGYTF

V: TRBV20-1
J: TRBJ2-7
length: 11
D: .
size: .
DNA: TGCAGTGCTAGAGGGCCTTACGAGCAGTACTTC
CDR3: CSARGPYEQYF

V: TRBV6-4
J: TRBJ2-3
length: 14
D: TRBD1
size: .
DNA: TGTGCCAGCAGTGCGGGGACAGGCCGGGATACGCAGTATTTT
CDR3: CASSAGTGRDTQYF

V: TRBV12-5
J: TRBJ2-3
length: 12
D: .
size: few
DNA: TGTGCTAGTGGTTTGGAACCCGAGACGCAGTATTTT
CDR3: CASGLEPETQYF

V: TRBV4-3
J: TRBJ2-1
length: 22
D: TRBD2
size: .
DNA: TGCGCCAGCAGCCAAGATGGGTTTAAACTAGCGGGGGGTCCACTACCCAATAATGAGCAGTTCTTC
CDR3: CASSQDGFKLAGGPLPNNEQFF

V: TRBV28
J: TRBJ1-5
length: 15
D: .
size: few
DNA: TGTGCCAGCAGGCGGGACTCCGGGGGCAATCAGCCCCAGCATTTT
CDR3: CASRRDSGGNQPQHF

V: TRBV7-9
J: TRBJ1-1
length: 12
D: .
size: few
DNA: TGTGCCAGCAGCTGGACGAACACTGAAGCTTTCTTT
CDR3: CASSWTNTEAFF

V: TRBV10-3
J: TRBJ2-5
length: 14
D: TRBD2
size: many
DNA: TGTGCCATCAGTGGGGGACTAGCCCAAGAGACCCAGTACTTC
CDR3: CAISGGLAQETQYF

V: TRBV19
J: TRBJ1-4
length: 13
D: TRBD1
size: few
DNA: TGTGCCAGTAAGAGGACAGGGAGAGAAAAACTGTTTTTT
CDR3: CASKRTGREKLFF

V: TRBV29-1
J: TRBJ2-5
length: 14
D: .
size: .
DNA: TGCAGCGCTCACCACCCCGGGGCCCAAGAGACCCAGTACTTC
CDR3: CSAHHPGAQETQYF

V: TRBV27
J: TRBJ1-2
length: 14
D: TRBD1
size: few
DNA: TGTGCCAGCAGTACCCGACAGGGACACTATGGCTACACCTTC
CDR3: CASSTRQGHYGYTF

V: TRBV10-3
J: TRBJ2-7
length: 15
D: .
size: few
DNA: TGTGCCATCAGTGATACGGTCACAAACTCCTACGAGCAGTACTTC
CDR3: CAISDTVTNSYEQYF

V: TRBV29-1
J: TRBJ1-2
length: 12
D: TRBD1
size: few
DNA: TGCAGCGTGACCCGACAGGGGTCTGGCTACACCTTC
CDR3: CSVTRQGSGYTF

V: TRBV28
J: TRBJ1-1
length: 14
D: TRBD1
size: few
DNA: TGTGCCAGCAGTCTAGGACAGGGCGGCACTGAAGCTTTCTTT
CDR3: CASSLGQGGTEAFF

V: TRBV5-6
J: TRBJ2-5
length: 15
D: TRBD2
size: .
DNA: TGTGCCAGCAGCTTGTACGAGCGGGATCAAGAGACCCAGTACTTC
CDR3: CASSLYERDQETQYF

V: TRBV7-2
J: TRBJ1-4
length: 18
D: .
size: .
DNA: TGTGCCAGCAGCTGGAAACAGGGAACGGGAAGGACTAATGAAAAACTGTTTTTT
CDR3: CASSWKQGTGRTNEKLFF

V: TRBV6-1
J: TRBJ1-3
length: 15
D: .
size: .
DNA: TGTGCCAGCAGTGAAGCGGCCCGAGCTTTAAACACCATATATTTT
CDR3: CASSEAARALNTIYF

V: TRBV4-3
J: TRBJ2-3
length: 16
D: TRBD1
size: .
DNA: TGCGCCAGCAGCCAAGGACAGGGCGCGGCCACAGATACGCAGTATTTT
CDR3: CASSQGQGAATDTQYF

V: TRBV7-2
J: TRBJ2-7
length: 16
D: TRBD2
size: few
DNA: TGTGCCAGCAGCTTAGAGCTAGCGGGAAGGGCCTACGAGCAGTACTTC
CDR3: CASSLELAGRAYEQYF

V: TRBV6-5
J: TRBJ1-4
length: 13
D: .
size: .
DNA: TGTGCCAGCAGCCCCAAGTGGAAAGAAAAACTGTTTTTT
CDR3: CASSPKWKEKLFF